This T cell receptor beta chain was sequenced for a study of human T cells and chemical hapten exposure. Indicated time point: pre-sensitization, week 0. Treatment indicated: therapeutic diphenylcyclopropenone sensitization with weekly scalp DPC. TCRdb re-derived calls from the RACE reads in MiXCR, one entry per CDR3 protein. The sample shows about 260,000 distinct CDR3 sequences, approximately 8.6% of them seen only once. CDR1 is SGHTA, CDR2 FQGNSA, per germline. CDR3 length: 14 amino acids. V was clipped by 1 base and J by 6 bases, with 12 bases between them. Sequencing used whole blood, obtained in connection with sensitization to the hapten diphenylcyclopropenone (DPC). The receptor was isolated from a woman between 40 and 55 years old with alopecia areata. Some clones in this sample may be carry-over from other donors' samples. The rearrangement joins TRBV7-2 to TRBJ1-1; TRBD1 might be the D (5 bases). The CDR3 spells CASSLGGVGSEAFF. CDR3 nucleotide sequence: TGTGCCAGCAGCTTAGGGGGCGTAGGTTCTGAAGCTTTCTTT.